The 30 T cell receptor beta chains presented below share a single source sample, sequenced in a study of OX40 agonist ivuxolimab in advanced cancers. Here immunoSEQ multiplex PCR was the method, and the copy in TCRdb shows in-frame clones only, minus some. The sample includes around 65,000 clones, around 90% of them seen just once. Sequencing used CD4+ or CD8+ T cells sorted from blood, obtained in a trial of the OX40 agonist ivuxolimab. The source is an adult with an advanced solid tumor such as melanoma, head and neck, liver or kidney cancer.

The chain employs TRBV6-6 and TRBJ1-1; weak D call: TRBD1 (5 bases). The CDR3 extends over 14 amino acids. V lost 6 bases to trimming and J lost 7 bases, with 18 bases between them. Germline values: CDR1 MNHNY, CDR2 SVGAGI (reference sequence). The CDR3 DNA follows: TGTGCCAGCAGCCGCGACTCACCCGGGGGTGAAGCTTTCTTT. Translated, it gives CASSRDSPGGEAFF.

CDR3: CASSVVQDRGYTF. The CDR3, as DNA: TGTGCCAGCAGCGTCGTTCAGGACAGAGGCTACACCTTC. This rearrangement joins TRBV9 to TRBJ1-2; D perhaps matches TRBD1 (6 bases). The length of the CDR3 is 13 residues. Looked up from germline, CDR1 is SGDLS and CDR2 is YYNGEE. Trimming stripped 2 bases from V and 8 bases from J, with 13 bases between.

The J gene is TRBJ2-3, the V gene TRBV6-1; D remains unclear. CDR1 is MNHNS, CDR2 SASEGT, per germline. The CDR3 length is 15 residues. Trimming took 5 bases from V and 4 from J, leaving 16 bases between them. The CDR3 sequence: CASSIGPLNADTQYF. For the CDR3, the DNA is TGTGCCAGCAGTATAGGACCGCTCAACGCAGATACGCAGTATTTT.

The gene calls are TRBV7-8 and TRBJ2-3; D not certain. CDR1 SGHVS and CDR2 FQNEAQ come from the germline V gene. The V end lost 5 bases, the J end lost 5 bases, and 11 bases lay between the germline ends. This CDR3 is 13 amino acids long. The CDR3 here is CASSQSQEDTQYF. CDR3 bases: TGTGCCAGCAGCCAATCTCAGGAAGATACGCAGTATTTT.

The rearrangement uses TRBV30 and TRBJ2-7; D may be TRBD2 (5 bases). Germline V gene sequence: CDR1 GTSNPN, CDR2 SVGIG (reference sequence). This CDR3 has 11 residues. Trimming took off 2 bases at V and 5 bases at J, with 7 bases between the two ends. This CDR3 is CAWSRTHEQYF. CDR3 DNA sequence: TGTGCCTGGAGTCGGACTCACGAGCAGTACTTC.

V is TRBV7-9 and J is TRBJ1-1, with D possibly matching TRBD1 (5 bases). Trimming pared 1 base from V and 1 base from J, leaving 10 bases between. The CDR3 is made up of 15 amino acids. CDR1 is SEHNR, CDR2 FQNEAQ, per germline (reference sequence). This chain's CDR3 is CASSLGFTGNTEAFF. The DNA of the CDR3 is TGTGCCAGCAGCTTAGGGTTTACAGGGAACACTGAAGCTTTCTTT. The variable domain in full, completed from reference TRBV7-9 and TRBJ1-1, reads DTGVSQNPRHKITKRGQNVTFRCDPISEHNRLYWYRQTLGQGPEFLTYFQNEAQLEKSRLLSDRFSAERPKGSFSTLEIQRTEQGDSAMYLCASSLGFTGNTEAFFGQGTRLTVV.

The CDR3 is CASSVGTSGYSYNEQFF. The DNA for the CDR3 is TGTGCCAGCAGCGTAGGGACTAGCGGGTACTCCTACAATGAGCAGTTCTTC. The chain uses TRBV9 and TRBJ2-1; 11 nucleotides align to TRBD2. V dropped 0 bases and J dropped 0; count of bases not matched to a gene: 2. Germline V gives CDR1 SGDLS, CDR2 YYNGEE. The CDR3 loop spans 17 amino acids.

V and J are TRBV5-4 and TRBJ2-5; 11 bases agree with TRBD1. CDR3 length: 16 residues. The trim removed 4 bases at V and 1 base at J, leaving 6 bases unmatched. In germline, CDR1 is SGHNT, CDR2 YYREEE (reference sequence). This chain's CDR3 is CASSPGQGAFQETQYF. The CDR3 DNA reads TGTGCCAGCAGCCCCGGACAGGGGGCCTTCCAAGAGACCCAGTACTTC.

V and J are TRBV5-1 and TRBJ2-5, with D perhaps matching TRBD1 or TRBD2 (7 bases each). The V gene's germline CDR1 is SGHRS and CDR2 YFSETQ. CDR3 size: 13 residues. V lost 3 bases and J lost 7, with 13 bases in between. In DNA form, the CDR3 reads TGCGCCAGCAGCTGGGGACAGCGGGGGACCCAGTACTTC. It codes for CASSWGQRGTQYF.

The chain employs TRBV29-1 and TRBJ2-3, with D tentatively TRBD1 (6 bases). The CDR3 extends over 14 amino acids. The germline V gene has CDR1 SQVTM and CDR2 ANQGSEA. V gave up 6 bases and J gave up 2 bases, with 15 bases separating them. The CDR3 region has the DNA TGCAGCGTAAGAAGACAGGCCGACACAGATACGCAGTATTTT. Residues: CSVRRQADTDTQYF.

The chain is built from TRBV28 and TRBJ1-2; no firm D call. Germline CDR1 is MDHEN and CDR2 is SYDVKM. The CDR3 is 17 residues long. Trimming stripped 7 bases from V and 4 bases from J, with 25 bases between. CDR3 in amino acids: CASTPGERLFPLYGYTF. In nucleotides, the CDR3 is TGTGCCAGCACCCCCGGGGAGCGATTATTCCCCCTCTATGGCTACACCTTC.

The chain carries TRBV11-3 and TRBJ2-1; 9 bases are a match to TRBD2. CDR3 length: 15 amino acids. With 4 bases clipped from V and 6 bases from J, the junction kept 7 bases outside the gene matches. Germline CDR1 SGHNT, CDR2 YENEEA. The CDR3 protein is CASSSGLAGSNEQFF. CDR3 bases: TGTGCCAGCAGCTCCGGGCTAGCGGGATCCAATGAGCAGTTCTTC.

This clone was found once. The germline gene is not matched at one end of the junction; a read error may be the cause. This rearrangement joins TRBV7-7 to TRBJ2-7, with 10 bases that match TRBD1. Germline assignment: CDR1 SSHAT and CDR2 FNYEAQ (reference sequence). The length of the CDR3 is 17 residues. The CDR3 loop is CASTPQPRGQGSREQYF. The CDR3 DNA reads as TGTGCTAGCACTCCACAACCCCGGGGACAGGGGAGTCGCGAGCAGTACTTC.

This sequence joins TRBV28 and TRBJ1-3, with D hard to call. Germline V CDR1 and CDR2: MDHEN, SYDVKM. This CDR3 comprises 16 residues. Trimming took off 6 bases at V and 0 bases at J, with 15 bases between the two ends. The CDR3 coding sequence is TGTGCCAGCAGCTTCCAGCGGAGGGCCTCTGGAAACACCATATATTTT. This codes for CASSFQRRASGNTIYF.

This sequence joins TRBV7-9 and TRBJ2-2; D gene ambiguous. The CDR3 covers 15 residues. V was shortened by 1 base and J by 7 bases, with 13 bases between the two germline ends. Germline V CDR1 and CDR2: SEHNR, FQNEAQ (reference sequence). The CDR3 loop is CASSLEVRKGGELFF. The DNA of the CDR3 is TGTGCCAGCAGCTTAGAGGTCCGGAAAGGCGGGGAGCTGTTTTTT.

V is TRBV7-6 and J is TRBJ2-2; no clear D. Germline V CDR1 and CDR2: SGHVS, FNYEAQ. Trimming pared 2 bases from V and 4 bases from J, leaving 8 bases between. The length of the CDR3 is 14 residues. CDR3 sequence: CASSLIPITGELFF. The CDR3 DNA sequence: TGTGCCAGCAGCTTAATACCGATCACCGGGGAGCTGTTTTTT.

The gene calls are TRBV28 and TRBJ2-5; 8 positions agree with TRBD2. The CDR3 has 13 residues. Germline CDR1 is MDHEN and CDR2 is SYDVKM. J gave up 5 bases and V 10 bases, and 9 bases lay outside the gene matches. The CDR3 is CAILAGGRETQYF. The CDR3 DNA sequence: TGTGCCATCCTAGCAGGCGGGAGGGAGACCCAGTACTTC. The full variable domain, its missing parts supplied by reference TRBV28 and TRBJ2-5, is DVKVTQSSRYLVKRTGEKVFLECVQDMDHENMFWYRQDPGLGLRLIYFSYDVKMKEKGDIPEGYSVSREKKERFSLILESASTNQTSMYLCAILAGGRETQYFGPGTRLLVL.

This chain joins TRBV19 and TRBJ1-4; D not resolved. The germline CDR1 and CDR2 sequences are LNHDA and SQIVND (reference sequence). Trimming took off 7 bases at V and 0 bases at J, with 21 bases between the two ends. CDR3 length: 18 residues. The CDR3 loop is CASTLGPRQIATNEKLFF. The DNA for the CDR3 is TGTGCCAGTACCCTAGGGCCCAGGCAGATTGCAACTAATGAAAAACTGTTTTTT.

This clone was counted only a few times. The CDR3 DNA reads as TGTGCCAGCAGTGCTACATCTTCTGGAAACACCATATATTTT. Protein product: CASSATSSGNTIYF. This chain links TRBV2 with TRBJ1-3; D is uncertain. Trimming removed 4 bases at V and 1 base at J, with 8 bases between. The V gene's germline CDR1 is SNHLY and CDR2 FYNNEI. This CDR3 is 14 amino acids long.

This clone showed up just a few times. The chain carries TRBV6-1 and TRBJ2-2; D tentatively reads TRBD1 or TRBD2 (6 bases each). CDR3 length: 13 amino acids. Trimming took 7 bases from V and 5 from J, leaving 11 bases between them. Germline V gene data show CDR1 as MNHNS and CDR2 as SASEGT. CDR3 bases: TGTGCCAGCACCCTAGGGGGGACCGGGGAGCTGTTTTTT. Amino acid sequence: CASTLGGTGELFF.

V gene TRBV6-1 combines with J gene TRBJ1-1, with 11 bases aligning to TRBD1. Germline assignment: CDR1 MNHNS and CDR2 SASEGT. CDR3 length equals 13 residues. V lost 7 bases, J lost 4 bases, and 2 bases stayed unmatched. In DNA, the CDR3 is TGTGCCAGCAAGGACAGGGGGCTCACTGAAGCTTTCTTT. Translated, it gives CASKDRGLTEAFF.

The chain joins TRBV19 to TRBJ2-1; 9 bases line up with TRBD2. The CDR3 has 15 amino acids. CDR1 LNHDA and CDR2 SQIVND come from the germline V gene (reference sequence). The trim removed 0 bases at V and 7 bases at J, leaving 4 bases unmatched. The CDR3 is CASSIDGTSYNEQFF. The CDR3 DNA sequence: TGTGCCAGTAGTATAGACGGGACTAGCTATAATGAGCAGTTCTTC.

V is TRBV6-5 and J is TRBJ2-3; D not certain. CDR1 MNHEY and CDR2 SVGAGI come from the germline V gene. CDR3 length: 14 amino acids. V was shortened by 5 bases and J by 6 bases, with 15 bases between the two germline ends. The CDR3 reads CASSESVAVDTQYF. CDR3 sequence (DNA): TGTGCCAGCAGTGAATCGGTTGCTGTGGATACGCAGTATTTT.

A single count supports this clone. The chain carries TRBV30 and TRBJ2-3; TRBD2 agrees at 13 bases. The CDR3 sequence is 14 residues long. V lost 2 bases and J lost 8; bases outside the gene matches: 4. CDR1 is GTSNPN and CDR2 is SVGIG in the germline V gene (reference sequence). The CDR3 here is CAWSRLAGGPTQYF. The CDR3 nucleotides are TGTGCCTGGAGTAGACTAGCGGGGGGCCCTACGCAGTATTTT.

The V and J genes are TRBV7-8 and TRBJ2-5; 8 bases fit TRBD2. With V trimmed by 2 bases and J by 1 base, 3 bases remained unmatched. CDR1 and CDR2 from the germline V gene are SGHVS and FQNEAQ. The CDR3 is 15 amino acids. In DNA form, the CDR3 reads TGTGCCAGCAGCTTAATGGCGGGGGGCCAAGAGACCCAGTACTTC. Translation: CASSLMAGGQETQYF.

The CDR3 region is CASSTIDRTRGFYGYTF. The DNA for the CDR3 is TGTGCCAGTAGTACAATTGACAGGACCCGAGGGTTTTATGGCTACACCTTC. This chain uses TRBV19 with TRBJ1-2; possible D gene TRBD1, 6 bases. The germline V gene encodes CDR1 LNHDA and CDR2 SQIVND (reference sequence). The length of the CDR3 is 17 residues. Trimming stripped 4 bases from V and 5 bases from J, with 23 bases between.

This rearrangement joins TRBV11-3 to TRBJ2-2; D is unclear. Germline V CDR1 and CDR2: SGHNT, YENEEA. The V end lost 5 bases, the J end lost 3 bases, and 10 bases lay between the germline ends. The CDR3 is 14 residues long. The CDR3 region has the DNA TGTGCCAGCAGCCTATCTGAGGACACCGGGGAGCTGTTTTTT. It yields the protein CASSLSEDTGELFF.

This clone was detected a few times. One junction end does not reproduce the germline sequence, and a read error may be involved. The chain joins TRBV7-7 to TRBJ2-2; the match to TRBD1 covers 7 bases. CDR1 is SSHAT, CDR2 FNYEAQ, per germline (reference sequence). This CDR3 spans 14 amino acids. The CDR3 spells CASSPRTGAGELFF. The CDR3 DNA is TGTGCTAGCAGCCCCAGGACAGGCGCCGGGGAGCTGTTTTTT.

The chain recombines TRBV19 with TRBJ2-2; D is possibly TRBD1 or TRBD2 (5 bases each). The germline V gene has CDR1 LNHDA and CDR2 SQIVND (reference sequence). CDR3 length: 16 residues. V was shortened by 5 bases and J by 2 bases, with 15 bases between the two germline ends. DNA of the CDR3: TGTGCCAGTAGTTACATCCGGGGCGCCAACACCGGGGAGCTGTTTTTT. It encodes CASSYIRGANTGELFF.

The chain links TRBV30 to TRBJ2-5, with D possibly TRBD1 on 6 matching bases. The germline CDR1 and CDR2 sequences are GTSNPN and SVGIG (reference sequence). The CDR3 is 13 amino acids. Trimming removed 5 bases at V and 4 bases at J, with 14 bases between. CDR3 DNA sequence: TGTGCCTGGTCCAGGGGATTGGTAGAGACCCAGTACTTC. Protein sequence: CAWSRGLVETQYF. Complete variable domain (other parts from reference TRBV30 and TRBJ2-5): SQTIHQWPATLVQPVGSPLSLECTVEGTSNPNLYWYRQAAGRGLQLLFYSVGIGQISSEVPQNLSASRPQDRQFILSSKKLLLSDSGFYLCAWSRGLVETQYFGPGTRLLVL.